This T cell receptor (beta chain) derives from a study of CD8+ T cells in alopecia areata. Study-wide background: Treated patients were dosed with oral tofacitinib, taking 5 to 10 mg twice daily. Findings and caveats of the study: Scalp specimens additionally yield sequences from normal skin's resident alphabeta T cells. Affected scalp, especially in alopecia totalis/universalis, had a higher clonality than normal scalp did. Mice showed TCR sharing more clearly than patients did, possibly owing to HLA.

cDNA prepared by RNA extraction and subsequent reverse transcription served as the template for sequencing. This table comes from immunoSEQ multiplex PCR, and its TCRdb copy is limited to in-frame clones, with some not included. The data contain 90,000 to 150,000 clones, roughly two fifths of them seen just once; the ten biggest clones take up over 3%. Comment on this clone: The target antigen is unknown.

Sample: CD4+ T cells sorted from blood. The clonotype comes from a human donor with alopecia areata.

CDR3 sequence: CASSQVQLYEQYF. In DNA form, the CDR3 reads TGCGCCAGCAGCCAAGTGCAGTTGTACGAGCAGTACTTC. The chain uses TRBV4-3 and TRBJ2-7, with D unclear. Trimming took 1 base from V and 4 from J, leaving 8 bases between them. CDR3 length: 13 residues. Per germline, CDR1 LGHNA and CDR2 YSLEER.